The 8 T cell receptor beta chains listed next were all sequenced from one sample in a study of OX40 agonist ivuxolimab in advanced cancers. The repertoire was sequenced with immunoSEQ multiplex PCR; TCRdb's copy has only in-frame clones and lacks some. The sample contains 40,000 to 45,000 clones, around nine tenths of which appear only once. This specimen consisted of CD4+ or CD8+ T cells sorted from blood, obtained in a trial of the OX40 agonist ivuxolimab. The receptor set was obtained from an adult with an advanced solid tumor such as melanoma, head and neck, liver or kidney cancer.

This chain links TRBV7-9 with TRBJ2-3; 8 bases align to TRBD2. The trim removed 1 base at V and 0 bases at J, leaving 3 bases unmatched. This CDR3 comprises 16 residues. Germline values: CDR1 SEHNR, CDR2 FQNEAQ (reference sequence). Here the CDR3 DNA reads TGTGCCAGCAGCTTAGGTGCTAGCGGGAGCACAGATACGCAGTATTTT. Translating gives CASSLGASGSTDTQYF.

V gene TRBV18 combines with J gene TRBJ1-4; D is perhaps TRBD1 (6 bases). Germline CDR1 and CDR2: KGHSH and LQKENI. V lost 4 bases to trimming and J lost 8 bases, with 17 bases between them. The length of the CDR3 is 15 residues. The CDR3 spells CASSLQGSFKEKLFF. The CDR3 nucleotides are TGTGCCAGCTCACTTCAGGGGAGTTTCAAGGAAAAACTGTTTTTT. The full variable domain, its missing parts supplied by reference TRBV18 and TRBJ1-4, is NAGVMQNPRHLVRRRGQEARLRCSPMKGHSHVYWYRQLPEEGLKFMVYLQKENIIDESGMPKERFSAEFPKEGPSILRIQQVVRGDSAAYFCASSLQGSFKEKLFFGSGTQLSVL.

V usage is TRBV7-9 and J usage is TRBJ2-3; D could derive from TRBD1 or TRBD2 (5 bases each). This CDR3 is 16 amino acids long. Trimming shortened V by 4 bases and J by 0 bases, and 14 bases separated the two germline ends. CDR1 SEHNR and CDR2 FQNEAQ come from the germline V gene (reference sequence). CDR3 sequence reads: CASSSGWGSSTDTQYF. As DNA, the CDR3 is TGTGCCAGCAGCTCGGGTTGGGGGTCTAGCACAGATACGCAGTATTTT.

This chain connects TRBV28 to TRBJ2-1; the D gene is possibly TRBD1 (5 bases). The CDR3 consists of 11 residues. The V gene's germline CDR1 is MDHEN and CDR2 SYDVKM. V was clipped by 6 bases and J by 9 bases, with 9 bases between them. The CDR3 region has the DNA TGTGCCAGCAGGGGAAGGGGTGAGCAGTTCTTC. Its protein product is CASRGRGEQFF. Full variable domain (missing parts from reference TRBV28 and TRBJ2-1): DVKVTQSSRYLVKRTGEKVFLECVQDMDHENMFWYRQDPGLGLRLIYFSYDVKMKEKGDIPEGYSVSREKKERFSLILESASTNQTSMYLCASRGRGEQFFGPGTRLTVL.

V gene TRBV2 combines with J gene TRBJ2-5; D ambiguous. Germline CDR1 reads SNHLY; CDR2 reads FYNNEI. V lost 10 bases, J lost 0 bases, and 9 bases lay in between. This CDR3 contains 12 residues. In DNA, the CDR3 is TGTGCCACCGGCCGCTACCAAGAGACCCAGTACTTC. This gives the protein CATGRYQETQYF.

The J gene is TRBJ2-2, the V gene TRBV6-5; tentative D call: TRBD2 (6 bases). Between the trimmed V and J ends, which lost 2 bases and 6 bases, there was a span of 16 bases. The CDR3 is 16 amino acids. In germline, CDR1 is MNHEY, CDR2 SVGAGI. CDR3 residues: CASSYPTDGGAGELFF. The DNA of the CDR3 is TGTGCCAGCAGTTACCCGACCGATGGAGGGGCCGGGGAGCTGTTTTTT.

This clone appeared once. The rearrangement joins TRBV14 to TRBJ2-7; 8 bases line up with TRBD1. J lost 3 bases, V lost 1 base, and 8 bases had no gene match. This CDR3 is 16 amino acids long. Looked up from germline, CDR1 is SGHDN and CDR2 is FVKESK. The CDR3, as DNA: TGTGCCAGCAGCCAAGTAAAGGACAGGGCCAGCTACGAGCAGTACTTC. Encoded protein: CASSQVKDRASYEQYF.

The V gene is TRBV11-2, the J gene TRBJ2-2, with TRBD1 identical over 9 bases. CDR3 size: 16 residues. The germline V gene has CDR1 SGHAT and CDR2 FQNNGV. Germline trimming cut 4 bases from V and 3 bases from J; bases unmatched to any gene: 6. The CDR3 spells CASSSGTGLDTGELFF. The CDR3 nucleotides read TGTGCCAGCAGCTCCGGGACAGGGTTGGACACCGGGGAGCTGTTTTTT.